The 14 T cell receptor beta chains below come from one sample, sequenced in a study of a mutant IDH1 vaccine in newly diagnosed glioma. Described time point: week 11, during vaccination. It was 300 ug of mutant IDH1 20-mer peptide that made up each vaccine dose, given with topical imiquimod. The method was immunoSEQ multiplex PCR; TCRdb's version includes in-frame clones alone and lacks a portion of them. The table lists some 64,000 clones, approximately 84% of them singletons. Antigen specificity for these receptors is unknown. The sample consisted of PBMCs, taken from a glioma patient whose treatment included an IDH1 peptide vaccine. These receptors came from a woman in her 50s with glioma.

CDR3 amino acids: CASSYSWTGEAFF. CDR3 in DNA: TGTGCCAGCAGTTACTCCTGGACAGGTGAAGCTTTCTTT. J is TRBJ1-1 and V is TRBV6-5; 7 bases are a match to TRBD1. The V segment lost 0 bases and the J segment 7 bases; nucleotides outside the gene matches: 2. In germline, CDR1 is MNHEY, CDR2 SVGAGI. The CDR3 contains 13 residues.

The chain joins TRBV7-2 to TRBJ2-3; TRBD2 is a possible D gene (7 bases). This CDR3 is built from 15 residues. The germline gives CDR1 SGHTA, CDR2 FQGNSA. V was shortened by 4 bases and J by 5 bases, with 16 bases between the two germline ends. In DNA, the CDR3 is TGTGCCAGCAGCTCCAGTGGGGGGGCCCGAGATACGCAGTATTTT. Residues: CASSSSGGARDTQYF.

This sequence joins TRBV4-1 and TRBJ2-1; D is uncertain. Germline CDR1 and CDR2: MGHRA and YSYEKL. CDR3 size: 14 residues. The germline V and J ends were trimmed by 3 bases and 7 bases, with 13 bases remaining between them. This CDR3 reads CASSQDHGSNEQFF. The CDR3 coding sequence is TGCGCCAGCAGCCAGGATCACGGGTCGAATGAGCAGTTCTTC.

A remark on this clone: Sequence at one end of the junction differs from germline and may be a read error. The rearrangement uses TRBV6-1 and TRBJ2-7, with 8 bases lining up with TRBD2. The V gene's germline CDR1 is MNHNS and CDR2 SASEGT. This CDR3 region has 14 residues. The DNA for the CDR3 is TGTGCCAGCAGCAACCTAGCGGGCCCATGGGGGTCGCACTTC. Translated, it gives CASSNLAGPWGSHF.

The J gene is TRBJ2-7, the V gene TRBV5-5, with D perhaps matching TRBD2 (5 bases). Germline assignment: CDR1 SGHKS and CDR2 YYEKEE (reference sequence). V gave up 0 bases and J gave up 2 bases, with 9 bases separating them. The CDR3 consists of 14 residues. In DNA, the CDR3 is TGTGCCAGCAGCTTGGTTGGCGGGCCCTACGAGCAGTACTTC. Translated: CASSLVGGPYEQYF. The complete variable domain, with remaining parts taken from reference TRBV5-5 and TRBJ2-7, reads DAGVTQSPTHLIKTRGQQVTLRCSPISGHKSVSWYQQVLGQGPQFIFQYYEKEERGRGNFPDRFSARQFPNYSSELNVNALLLGDSALYLCASSLVGGPYEQYFGPGTRLTVT.

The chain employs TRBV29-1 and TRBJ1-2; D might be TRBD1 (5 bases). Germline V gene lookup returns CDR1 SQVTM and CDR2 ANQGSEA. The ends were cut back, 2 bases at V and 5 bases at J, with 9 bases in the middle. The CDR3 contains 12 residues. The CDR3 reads CSVEQGWYGYTF. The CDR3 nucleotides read TGCAGCGTTGAACAGGGATGGTATGGCTACACCTTC.

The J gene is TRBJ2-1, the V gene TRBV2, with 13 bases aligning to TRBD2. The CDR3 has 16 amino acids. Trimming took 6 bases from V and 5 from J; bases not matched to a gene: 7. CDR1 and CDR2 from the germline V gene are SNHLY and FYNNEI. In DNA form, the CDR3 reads TGTGCCAGCAGGCCTACTAGCGGGGGGGGACACAATGAGCAGTTCTTC. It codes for CASRPTSGGGHNEQFF.

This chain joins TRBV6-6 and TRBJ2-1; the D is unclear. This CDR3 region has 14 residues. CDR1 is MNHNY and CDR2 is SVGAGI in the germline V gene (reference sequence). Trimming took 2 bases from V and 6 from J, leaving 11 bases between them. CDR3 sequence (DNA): TGTGCCAGCAGTTACGGAGCTGCCGGCAATGAGCAGTTCTTC. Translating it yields CASSYGAAGNEQFF.

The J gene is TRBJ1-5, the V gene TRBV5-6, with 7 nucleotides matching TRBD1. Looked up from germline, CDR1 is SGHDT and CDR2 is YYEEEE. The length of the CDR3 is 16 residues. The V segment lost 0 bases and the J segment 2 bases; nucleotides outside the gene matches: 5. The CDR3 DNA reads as TGTGCCAGCAGCTTGGCCCGGCAGGGGGGCAATCAGCCCCAGCATTTT. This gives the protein CASSLARQGGNQPQHF. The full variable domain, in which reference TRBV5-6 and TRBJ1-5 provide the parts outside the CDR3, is DAGVTQSPTHLIKTRGQQVTLRCSPKSGHDTVSWYQQALGQGPQFIFQYYEEEERQRGNFPDRFSGHQFPNYSSELNVNALLLGDSALYLCASSLARQGGNQPQHFGDGTRLSIL.

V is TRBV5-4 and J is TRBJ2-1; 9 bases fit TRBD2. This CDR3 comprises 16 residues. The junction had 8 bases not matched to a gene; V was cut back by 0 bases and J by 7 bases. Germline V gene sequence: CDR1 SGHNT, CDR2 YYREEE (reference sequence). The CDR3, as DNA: TGTGCCAGCAGCTTGGCCAGACTAGCGGAGATAAATGAGCAGTTCTTC. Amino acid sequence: CASSLARLAEINEQFF.

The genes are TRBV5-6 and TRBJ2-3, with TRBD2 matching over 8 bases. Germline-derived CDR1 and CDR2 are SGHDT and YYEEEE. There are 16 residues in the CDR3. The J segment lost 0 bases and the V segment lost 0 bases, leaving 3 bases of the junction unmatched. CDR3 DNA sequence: TGTGCCAGCAGCTTGGTTAGCGGGGCTAGCACAGATACGCAGTATTTT. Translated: CASSLVSGASTDTQYF.

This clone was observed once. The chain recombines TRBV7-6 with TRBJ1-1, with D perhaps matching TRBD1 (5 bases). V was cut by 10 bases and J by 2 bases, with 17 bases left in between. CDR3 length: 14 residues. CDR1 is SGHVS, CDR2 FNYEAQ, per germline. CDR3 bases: TGTGCCACCGCCACTTCGACAGTAAACACTGAAGCTTTCTTT. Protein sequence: CATATSTVNTEAFF.

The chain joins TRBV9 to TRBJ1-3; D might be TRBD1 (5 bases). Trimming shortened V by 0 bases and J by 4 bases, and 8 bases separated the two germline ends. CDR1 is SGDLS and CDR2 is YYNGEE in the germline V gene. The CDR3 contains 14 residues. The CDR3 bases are TGTGCCAGCAGCGTAGCCAGGGTCGGAAACACCATATATTTT. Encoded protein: CASSVARVGNTIYF.

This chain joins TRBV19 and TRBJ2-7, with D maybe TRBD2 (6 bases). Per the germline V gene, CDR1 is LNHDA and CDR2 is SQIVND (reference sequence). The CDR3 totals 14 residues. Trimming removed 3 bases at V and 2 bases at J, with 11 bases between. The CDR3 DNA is TGTGCCAGTAGTATTACAGGCGGGGCCTACGAGCAGTACTTC. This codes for CASSITGGAYEQYF.